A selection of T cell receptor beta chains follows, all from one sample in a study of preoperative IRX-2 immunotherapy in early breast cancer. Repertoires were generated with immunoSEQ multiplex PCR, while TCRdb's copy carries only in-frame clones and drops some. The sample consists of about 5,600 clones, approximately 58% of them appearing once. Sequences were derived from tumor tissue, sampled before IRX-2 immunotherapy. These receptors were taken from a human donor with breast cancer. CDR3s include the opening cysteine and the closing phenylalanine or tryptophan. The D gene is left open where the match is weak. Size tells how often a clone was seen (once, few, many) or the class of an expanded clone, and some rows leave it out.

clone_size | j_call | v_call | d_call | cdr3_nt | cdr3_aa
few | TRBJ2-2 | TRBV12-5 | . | TGTGCCAGCTCGGGGACTTCTAACACCGGGGAGCTGTTTTTT | CASSGTSNTGELFF
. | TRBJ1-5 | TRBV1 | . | TGCGCCAGCAGCCAACGTTGGCAGGAGTATAGCAATCAGCCCCAGCATTTT | CASSQRWQEYSNQPQHF
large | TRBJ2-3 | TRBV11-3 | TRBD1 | TGTGCCAGCAGCATGGGACAGTTCGCAGATACGCAGTATTTT | CASSMGQFADTQYF
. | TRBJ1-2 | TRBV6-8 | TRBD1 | TGTGCCAGCACCGATGGGACAGGGGGCGTTCTCTATGGCTACACCTTC | CASTDGTGGVLYGYTF
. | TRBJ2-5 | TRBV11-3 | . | TGTGCCAGCAGCTCAGGGGGCTCCGCCGGGGGGTTGTCCCAGTACTTC | CASSSGGSAGGLSQYF
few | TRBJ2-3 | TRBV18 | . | TGTGCCAGCTCACGGCTAGCAGATACGCAGTATTTT | CASSRLADTQYF
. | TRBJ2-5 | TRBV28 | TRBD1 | TGTGCCAGCAGTCCAGGGGGTGGCCAAGAGACCCAGTACTTC | CASSPGGGQETQYF
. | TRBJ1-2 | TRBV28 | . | TGTGCCAGCAGTTTAAACCAGTATGGCTACACCTTC | CASSLNQYGYTF
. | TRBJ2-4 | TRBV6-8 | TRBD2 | TGTGCCAGCAGTTCCCATAGCGGGAGGGATGACATTCAGTACTTC | CASSSHSGRDDIQYF
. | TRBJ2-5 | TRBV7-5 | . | TGTGCCAGCAGCTTAGGGGCTAGTCTCGAGACCCAGTACTTC | CASSLGASLETQYF
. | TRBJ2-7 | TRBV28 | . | TGTGCCAGCAGTTTAGGCCGGGACTACGAGCAGTACTTC | CASSLGRDYEQYF
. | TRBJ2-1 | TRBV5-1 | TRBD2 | TGCGCCAGCAGCTTGATGGCTAGCGGGATTAATGAGCAGTTCTTC | CASSLMASGINEQFF
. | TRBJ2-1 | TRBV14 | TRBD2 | TGTGCCAGCAGCCACGCCCTAGCGGGAGTCGGCGGGTACAATGAGCAGTTCTTC | CASSHALAGVGGYNEQFF
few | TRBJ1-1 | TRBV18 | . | TGTGCCAGCTCACCACGGGGAGGCACTGAAGCTTTCTTT | CASSPRGGTEAFF
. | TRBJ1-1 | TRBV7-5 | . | TGTGCCAGCAGCCAACTTGGGACGCCGGCGGGAGCTTTCTTT | CASSQLGTPAGAFF
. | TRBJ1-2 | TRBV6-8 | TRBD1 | TGTGCCAGCAGTTACCTACCAGGACAGGGAATGTTTGACTATGGCTACACCTTC | CASSYLPGQGMFDYGYTF
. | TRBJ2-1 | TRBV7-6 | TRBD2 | TGTGCCAGCAGCCACTCTCTAGCGGGAGGGATCCATGAGCAGTTCTTC | CASSHSLAGGIHEQFF
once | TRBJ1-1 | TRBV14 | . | TGTGCCAGCAGCCAATCGTGGCTCAAAGCTTTCTTT | CASSQSWLKAFF
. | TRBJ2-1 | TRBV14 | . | TGTGCCAGCAGCCAAGACCCACGACTACCCCTTCCCTACAATGAGCAGTTCTTC | CASSQDPRLPLPYNEQFF
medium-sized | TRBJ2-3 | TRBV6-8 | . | TGTGCCAGCAGACCCGGGACCTCTAGCACAGATACGCAGTATTTT | CASRPGTSSTDTQYF
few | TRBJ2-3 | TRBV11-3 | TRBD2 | TGTGCCAGCAGCCAAGCGGGGCACAAAGATACGCAGTATTTT | CASSQAGHKDTQYF
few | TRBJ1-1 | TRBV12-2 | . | TGTGCCAGTACGGTAGGAGCTCTTTATCTCACTGAAGCTTTCTTT | CASTVGALYLTEAFF
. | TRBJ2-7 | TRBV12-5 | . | TGTGCTAGTGGTTTGTTTCGGGGGGCGGACGAGCAGTACTTC | CASGLFRGADEQYF
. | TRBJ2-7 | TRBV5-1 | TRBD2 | TGCGCCAGCAGCCCCTTAGCGGGAGTAGTCTACGAGCAGTACTTC | CASSPLAGVVYEQYF
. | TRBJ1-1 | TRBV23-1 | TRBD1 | TGCGCCAGCAGCCAAGAGGGACAGGGGTCCTTCCTAGGAGCTTTCTTT | CASSQEGQGSFLGAFF
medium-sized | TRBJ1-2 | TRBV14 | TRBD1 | TGTGCCAGCAGCCAAGGAGCAGGGACAGGGTATGGCTACACCTTC | CASSQGAGTGYGYTF
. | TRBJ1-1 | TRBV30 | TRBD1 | TGTGCCTGGAGTCCCTTCGGACAGGGGGCTCTAAACACTGAAGCTTTCTTT | CAWSPFGQGALNTEAFF
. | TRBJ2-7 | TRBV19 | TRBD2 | TGTGCCAGTAGCACCGGGACTAGCGGTAGAGAGCAGTACTTC | CASSTGTSGREQYF
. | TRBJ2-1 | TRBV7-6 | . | TGTGCCAGCAGCTTAACGGGCCGGAGGGATGAGCAGTTCTTC | CASSLTGRRDEQFF
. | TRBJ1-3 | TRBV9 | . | TGTGCCAGCAGCGTAGATGCAAACACCATATATTTT | CASSVDANTIYF
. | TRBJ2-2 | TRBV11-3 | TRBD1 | TGTGCCAGCAGCTTCACAGGGGGCACCGGGGAGCTGTTTTTT | CASSFTGGTGELFF
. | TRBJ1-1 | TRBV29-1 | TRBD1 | TGCAGCGTTGAAGCGGGGGCCAGGGGGGTGACTGAAGCTTTCTTT | CSVEAGARGVTEAFF
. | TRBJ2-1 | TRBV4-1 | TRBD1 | TGCGCCAGCAGCCATGCGACGGGGGACAGGGCTCGTAGCTCCTACAATGAGCAGTTCTTC | CASSHATGDRARSSYNEQFF
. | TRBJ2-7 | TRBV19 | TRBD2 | TGTGCCAGTAGTCCCGGGGGACTAACCTACGAGCAGTACTTC | CASSPGGLTYEQYF
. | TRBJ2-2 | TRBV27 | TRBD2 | TGTGCCATCTTAGACCGGACTAGCACCGGGGAGCTGTTTTTT | CAILDRTSTGELFF
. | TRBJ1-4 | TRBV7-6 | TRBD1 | TGTGCCAGCAGCCAAGAACAGGGGGCAGCAACTAATGAAAAACTGTTTTTT | CASSQEQGAATNEKLFF
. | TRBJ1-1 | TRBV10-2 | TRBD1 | TGCGCCAGCAGTGAGTATCAGAGGGAACAGGGGGCCACTGAAGCTTTCTTT | CASSEYQREQGATEAFF
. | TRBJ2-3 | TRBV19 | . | TGTGCCAGTAGTGAGCCCTGGATCTTTGATTCGACAGATACGCAGTATTTT | CASSEPWIFDSTDTQYF
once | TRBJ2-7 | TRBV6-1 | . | TGTGCCAGCAGTGAAGGTACCAGGCGGGACATCTCCTACGAGCAGTACTTC | CASSEGTRRDISYEQYF
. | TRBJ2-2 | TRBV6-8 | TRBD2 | TGTGCCATCAGTAGCGGGACTAGTTTCACCGGGGAGCTGTTTTTT | CAISSGTSFTGELFF
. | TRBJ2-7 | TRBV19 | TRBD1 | TGTGCCAGTAGCTTGCGGACAGGGCATGTCTGGCAGTACTTC | CASSLRTGHVWQYF
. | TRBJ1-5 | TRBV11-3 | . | TGTGCCAGCAGCTCGGGGACCCGAGTTGGACAGCCCCAGCATTTT | CASSSGTRVGQPQHF
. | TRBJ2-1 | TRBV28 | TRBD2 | TGTGCCAGCAGTTCCCTAGCGGGAGGTACCTACAATGAGCAGTTCTTC | CASSSLAGGTYNEQFF
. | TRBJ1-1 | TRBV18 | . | TGTGCCAGCTCACCTCTTGGGGGGGATCCTGAAGCTTTCTTT | CASSPLGGDPEAFF
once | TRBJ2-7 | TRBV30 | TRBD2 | TGTGCCTGGAGTTGGACTAGCGGGAGGGCTCGCGAGCAGTACTTC | CAWSWTSGRAREQYF
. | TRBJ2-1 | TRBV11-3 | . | TGTGCCAGCAGCTTAGGCCAGGGGATAGATGAGCAGTTCTTC | CASSLGQGIDEQFF
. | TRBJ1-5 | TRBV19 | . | TGTGCCAGTAGTACCCAGATTCAGACCTATAGCAATCAGCCCCAGCATTTT | CASSTQIQTYSNQPQHF
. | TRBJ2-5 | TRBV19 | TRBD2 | TGTGCCAGTAGTATTCTAGCGGGAGCGTACCAAGAGACCCAGTACTTC | CASSILAGAYQETQYF
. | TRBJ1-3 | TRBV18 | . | TGTGCCAGCTCACCCGTTGGGGGAGTTCACTCTGGAAACACCATATATTTT | CASSPVGGVHSGNTIYF